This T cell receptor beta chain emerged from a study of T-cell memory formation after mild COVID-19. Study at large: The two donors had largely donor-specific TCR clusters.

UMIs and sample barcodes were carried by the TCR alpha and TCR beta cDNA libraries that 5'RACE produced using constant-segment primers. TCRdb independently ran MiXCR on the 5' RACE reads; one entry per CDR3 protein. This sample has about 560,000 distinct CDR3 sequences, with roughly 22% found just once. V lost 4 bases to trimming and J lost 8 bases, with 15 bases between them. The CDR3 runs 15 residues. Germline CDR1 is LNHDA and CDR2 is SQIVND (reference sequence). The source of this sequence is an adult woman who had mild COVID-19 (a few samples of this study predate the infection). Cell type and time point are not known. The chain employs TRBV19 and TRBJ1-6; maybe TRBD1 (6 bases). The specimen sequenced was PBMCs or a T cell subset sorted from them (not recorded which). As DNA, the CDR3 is TGTGCCAGTAGTACCACCCGGGACACCTATTCACCCCTCCACTTT. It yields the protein CASSTTRDTYSPLHF.